These 28 T cell receptor beta chains were sequenced from one sample in a study of graft-versus-host responses after intestinal transplantation (dated by TCRdb to about 2021). In the paper's terms, the time point label means: cells obtained before transplantation from donor or recipient. Receptor amplification or capture employed the immunoSEQ multiplex PCR assay. In TCRdb, the immuneACCESS table is reduced to in-frame sequences with V and J assigned. These tables do not hold every clone; where another copy was compared, an unresolved V gene accounts for under half, and the others remain unexplained. The sample table contains tens of thousands of clones; only one count was recorded for around 96% of them. The ten top clones hold about 0.23% of the sample. These receptors' targets are unknown. This material consisted of unstimulated CD8+ T cells sorted from spleen or lymph node cells, taken before transplant. These receptors all stem from a human donor who was the organ donor for an intestinal transplant.

The chain recombines TRBV11-2 with TRBJ2-3; a possible D gene is TRBD2 (5 bases). V was cut by 10 bases and J by 1 base, with 18 bases left in between. Germline lookup yields CDR1 SGHAT and CDR2 FQNNGV. This CDR3 is built from 15 residues. As DNA, the CDR3 is TGTGCCACAAAACCGAAGTTTAGCGGCACAGATACGCAGTATTTT. Its protein product is CATKPKFSGTDTQYF.

The V call is TRBV27, the J call TRBJ2-7; a weak D match, TRBD1 (5 bases). The V and J ends lost 4 bases and 4 bases respectively, with 8 bases between them. The CDR3 consists of 12 residues. Germline assignment: CDR1 MNHEY and CDR2 SMNVEV (reference sequence). CDR3 DNA: TGTGCCAGCAGTTCCAGGGCGTACGAGCAGTACTTC. This translates into CASSSRAYEQYF.

V is TRBV2 and J is TRBJ2-2, with a tentative D call TRBD2 (5 bases). Germline loops: CDR1 SNHLY, CDR2 FYNNEI. V lost 6 bases and J lost 6, with 17 bases in between. CDR3 length equals 15 residues. The CDR3 here is CASRKEAGDAGELFF. The DNA of the CDR3 is TGTGCCAGCAGAAAGGAGGCAGGAGACGCCGGGGAGCTGTTTTTT.

The V gene is TRBV2, the J gene TRBJ2-3; 8 nucleotides agree with TRBD1. V shed 6 bases, J shed 2 bases, and the junction held 13 bases outside the gene matches. Germline CDR1 reads SNHLY; CDR2 reads FYNNEI. The CDR3 runs 17 residues. The DNA of the CDR3 is TGTGCCAGCAGACCCGCTAGGACAGGGACGACCACAGATACGCAGTATTTT. Its translation: CASRPARTGTTTDTQYF.

V usage is TRBV27 and J usage is TRBJ2-7, with TRBD2 identical over 9 bases. This CDR3 is built from 17 residues. With 6 bases clipped from V and 5 bases from J, the junction kept 17 bases outside the gene matches. Per germline, CDR1 MNHEY and CDR2 SMNVEV (reference sequence). The CDR3 is CASSLMGAGGPAHEQYF. DNA for the CDR3: TGTGCCAGCAGCCTCATGGGGGCGGGGGGGCCGGCCCACGAGCAGTACTTC.

This chain connects TRBV10-1 to TRBJ1-2; TRBD1 aligns across 8 bases. Per the germline V gene, CDR1 is WNHNN and CDR2 is SYGVQD (reference sequence). The V and J ends lost 10 bases and 3 bases, in that order; junction bases with no gene match: 7. The CDR3 runs to 13 residues. The CDR3 DNA follows: TGCGCCACCCTGGACAGGGCGGACTATGGCTACACCTTC. Translation gives CATLDRADYGYTF.

The chain links TRBV7-8 to TRBJ2-1, with D hard to call. The germline V gene has CDR1 SGHVS and CDR2 FQNEAQ. This CDR3 spans 14 amino acids. Trimming removed 7 bases at V and 0 bases at J, with 10 bases between. CDR3 in DNA: TGTGCCAGCACACAGCGAAGCTCCTACAATGAGCAGTTCTTC. It codes for CASTQRSSYNEQFF.

The chain carries TRBV7-2 and TRBJ1-1, with 8 bases that match TRBD1. Germline V gives CDR1 SGHTA, CDR2 FQGNSA. V lost 8 bases to trimming and J lost 0 bases; unmatched junction nucleotides: 14. CDR3 size: 17 residues. The CDR3 spells CASGPLMTGAMNTEAFF. The CDR3 DNA reads TGTGCCAGCGGGCCCTTAATGACAGGGGCCATGAACACTGAAGCTTTCTTT. The full variable domain, with the rest looked up from reference TRBV7-2 and TRBJ1-1, is GAGVSQSPSNKVTEKGKDVELRCDPISGHTALYWYRQSLGQGLEFLIYFQGNSAPDKSGLPSDRFSAERTGGSVSTLTIQRTQQEDSAVYLCASGPLMTGAMNTEAFFGQGTRLTVV.

The V and J genes are TRBV10-2 and TRBJ2-1; D not certain. Germline-derived CDR1 and CDR2 are WSHSY and SAAADI. V lost 5 bases, J lost 13 bases, and 15 bases lay in between. The CDR3 runs to 12 residues. The CDR3 DNA sequence: TGCGCCAGCAGTCCTCTCGGGCCTCCCCAGTTCTTC. Amino acid sequence: CASSPLGPPQFF.

The chain has TRBV29-1 and TRBJ1-1, with no clear D. V was shortened by 2 bases and J by 0 bases, with 13 bases between the two germline ends. Germline CDR1 SQVTM, CDR2 ANQGSEA. The CDR3 contains 15 residues. CDR3 region: CSVESPQDLNTEAFF. The CDR3, as DNA: TGCAGCGTTGAAAGTCCCCAGGATTTGAACACTGAAGCTTTCTTT.

The chain links TRBV6-1 to TRBJ2-1, with 12 positions matching TRBD2. The CDR3 sequence is 16 residues long. V was clipped by 0 bases and J by 8 bases; unmatched bases: 5. The V gene's germline CDR1 is MNHNS and CDR2 SASEGT. The CDR3 DNA reads TGTGCCAGCAGTGAAGCGCTAGCGGGGGGGCCGGATGAGCAGTTCTTC. Its protein product is CASSEALAGGPDEQFF.

V gene TRBV5-1 combines with J gene TRBJ1-2; no clear D gene. Deletions cut 4 bases from V and 8 bases from J, with 9 bases between. This CDR3 has 11 residues. Germline-derived CDR1 and CDR2 are SGHRS and YFSETQ. DNA for the CDR3: TGCGCCAGCAGCGGGCCCGGGGGCTACACCTTC. Translation: CASSGPGGYTF.

This chain joins TRBV7-9 and TRBJ2-3, with D perhaps matching TRBD1 or TRBD2 (5 bases each). CDR3 length: 14 amino acids. Germline CDR1 reads SEHNR; CDR2 reads FQNEAQ (reference sequence). Trimming removed 3 bases from V and 2 bases from J, with 9 bases in between. CDR3: CASSLRDPTDTQYF. Written as DNA, the CDR3 is TGTGCCAGCAGCTTGAGGGACCCCACAGATACGCAGTATTTT.

This chain links TRBV4-2 with TRBJ2-3, with TRBD2 as a possible D gene (6 bases). Per the germline V gene, CDR1 is LGHNA and CDR2 is YNFKEQ. Trimming took off 2 bases at V and 0 bases at J, with 15 bases between the two ends. This CDR3 is 17 amino acids long. CDR3 sequence reads: CASSQPVRGTSTDTQYF. The CDR3 region has the DNA TGTGCCAGCAGCCAACCCGTTCGGGGGACTAGCACAGATACGCAGTATTTT.

The chain's CDR3 is CASEPPGTSGGETDTQYF. The CDR3 DNA reads as TGTGCCAGCGAACCTCCCGGGACTAGCGGGGGGGAGACAGATACGCAGTATTTT. The chain uses TRBV28 and TRBJ2-3, with 16 bases fitting TRBD2. CDR3 length: 18 amino acids. Trimming removed 8 bases from V and 3 bases from J; junction bases left unmatched: 11. Germline V gene lookup returns CDR1 MDHEN and CDR2 SYDVKM.

This clone was picked up one time. A read error may account for a junction end that differs from germline. The chain uses TRBV6-1 and TRBJ1-6; D is ambiguous. Germline loops: CDR1 MNHNS, CDR2 SASEGT. There are 14 residues in the CDR3. The CDR3: CASRELGYSSPLHF. The CDR3 DNA reads TGTGCCAGCAGAGAACTTGGATATAGTTCACCCCTCCACTTT.

The V gene is TRBV27, the J gene TRBJ1-5; TRBD1 agrees at 10 bases. The germline CDR1 and CDR2 sequences are MNHEY and SMNVEV (reference sequence). The junction had 0 bases not matched to a gene; V was cut back by 2 bases and J by 2 bases. The CDR3 spans 15 residues. In DNA form, the CDR3 reads TGTGCCAGCAGTTTAGGGACAGGGGGCAATCAGCCCCAGCATTTT. It codes for CASSLGTGGNQPQHF.

The chain combines TRBV11-3 with TRBJ2-5; 14 bases fit TRBD2. V lost 5 bases, J lost 4 bases, and 9 bases stayed unmatched. CDR1 is SGHNT, CDR2 YENEEA, per germline. This CDR3 contains 17 residues. The CDR3 nucleotides read TGTGCCAGCAGCGGGACTAGCGGGGGCCTATGGAGAGAGACCCAGTACTTC. Amino acid sequence: CASSGTSGGLWRETQYF.

This rearrangement joins TRBV29-1 to TRBJ1-1; 7 bases fit TRBD1. J lost 7 bases, V lost 6 bases, and 5 bases had no gene match. Germline CDR1 SQVTM, CDR2 ANQGSEA. The length of the CDR3 is 11 residues. The CDR3 spells CSVARDSEAFF. CDR3 in DNA: TGCAGCGTGGCCCGGGACAGTGAAGCTTTCTTT. The variable domain in full, completed from reference TRBV29-1 and TRBJ1-1, reads SAVISQKPSRDICQRGTSLTIQCQVDSQVTMMFWYRQQPGQSLTLIATANQGSEATYESGFVIDKFPISRPNLTFSTLTVSNMSPEDSSIYLCSVARDSEAFFGQGTRLTVV.

The DNA of the CDR3 is TGTGCCATCAGGCGGACAGGTCGGAACACCGGGGAGCTGTTTTTT. This translates into CAIRRTGRNTGELFF. This chain joins TRBV10-3 and TRBJ2-2, with 7 bases matching TRBD1. Germline loops: CDR1 ENHRY, CDR2 SYGVKD. The CDR3 length is 15 residues. The J segment lost 1 base and the V segment lost 6 bases, leaving 5 bases of the junction unmatched.

This chain joins TRBV11-3 and TRBJ2-5; 13 bases fit TRBD2. Per the germline V gene, CDR1 is SGHNT and CDR2 is YENEEA. V lost 4 bases to trimming and J lost 5 bases; unmatched junction nucleotides: 10. This CDR3 has 17 amino acids. CDR3 sequence (DNA): TGTGCCAGCAGCTCGGGACTAGCGGGGTCCCTCCGGGAGACCCAGTACTTC. It translates to CASSSGLAGSLRETQYF. Together with reference TRBV11-3 and TRBJ2-5, the CDR3 gives the full variable domain: EAGVVQSPRYKIIEKKQPVAFWCNPISGHNTLYWYLQNLGQGPELLIRYENEEAVDDSQLPKDRFSAERLKGVDSTLKIQPAELGDSAVYLCASSSGLAGSLRETQYFGPGTRLLVL.

The chain combines TRBV15 with TRBJ1-4; D unclear. The germline gives CDR1 LNHNV, CDR2 YYDKDF (reference sequence). The ends were cut back, 0 bases at V and 6 bases at J, with 14 bases in the middle. This CDR3 is built from 16 residues. Written as DNA, the CDR3 is TGTGCCACCAGCAGAGATGGAGGGAATGGCCATGAAAAACTGTTTTTT. This encodes CATSRDGGNGHEKLFF.

The genes are TRBV28 and TRBJ1-2; D may be TRBD1 (5 bases). From germline, CDR1 is MDHEN and CDR2 SYDVKM. The V gene lost 3 bases and the J gene lost 4 bases, with 15 bases spanning the gap. The CDR3 runs to 15 residues. The CDR3 region has the DNA TGTGCCAGCAGTTTGTTCGCAGGGTTGGGCTATGGCTACACCTTC. This sequence encodes CASSLFAGLGYGYTF.

The J gene is TRBJ2-3, the V gene TRBV9; D is ambiguous. This CDR3 spans 14 amino acids. Germline CDR1 and CDR2: SGDLS and YYNGEE. Trimming took off 0 bases at V and 4 bases at J, with 9 bases between the two ends. The CDR3 sequence: CASSVDGTSDTQYF. CDR3 DNA sequence: TGTGCCAGCAGCGTAGATGGCACCTCAGATACGCAGTATTTT.

V and J are TRBV19 and TRBJ2-7, with 12 nucleotides matching TRBD1. The trim removed 5 bases at V and 6 bases at J, leaving 8 bases unmatched. CDR3 size: 15 residues. Germline V gene sequence: CDR1 LNHDA, CDR2 SQIVND (reference sequence). The CDR3 sequence is CASSVGTGGVGEQYF. Written as DNA, the CDR3 is TGTGCCAGTAGTGTCGGGACAGGGGGCGTCGGCGAGCAGTACTTC.

The CDR3 here is CAWSIQGDYEQYF. CDR3 DNA: TGTGCCTGGAGTATACAGGGCGACTACGAGCAGTACTTC. The chain recombines TRBV30 with TRBJ2-7, with TRBD1 as a possible D gene (6 bases). Trimming pared 2 bases from V and 3 bases from J, leaving 11 bases between. CDR1 is GTSNPN and CDR2 is SVGIG in the germline V gene (reference sequence). This CDR3 is built from 13 residues.

J is TRBJ2-5 and V is TRBV7-2, with D unclear. Germline assignment: CDR1 SGHTA and CDR2 FQGNSA. The CDR3 is 14 amino acids. The germline V and J ends were trimmed by 5 bases and 1 base, with 11 bases remaining between them. The CDR3 DNA sequence: TGTGCCAGCAGCGAAAACAGCATCCAAGAGACCCAGTACTTC. Its translation is CASSENSIQETQYF. Full variable domain (missing parts from reference TRBV7-2 and TRBJ2-5): GAGVSQSPSNKVTEKGKDVELRCDPISGHTALYWYRQSLGQGLEFLIYFQGNSAPDKSGLPSDRFSAERTGGSVSTLTIQRTQQEDSAVYLCASSENSIQETQYFGPGTRLLVL.

The V and J genes are TRBV30 and TRBJ2-1, with D perhaps matching TRBD1 or TRBD2 (5 bases each). Trimming stripped 3 bases from V and 8 bases from J, with 17 bases between. The CDR3 sequence is 14 residues long. Germline V gene sequence: CDR1 GTSNPN, CDR2 SVGIG (reference sequence). CDR3 bases: TGTGCCTGGAGGGACGGGGCCCCAGGCGATGAGCAGTTCTTC. Protein: CAWRDGAPGDEQFF. The full variable domain, with the rest looked up from reference TRBV30 and TRBJ2-1, is SQTIHQWPATLVQPVGSPLSLECTVEGTSNPNLYWYRQAAGRGLQLLFYSVGIGQISSEVPQNLSASRPQDRQFILSSKKLLLSDSGFYLCAWRDGAPGDEQFFGPGTRLTVL.